The next 18 T cell receptor beta chains were all read from a single sample in a study of T cell repertoires in cytomegalovirus infection. In TCRdb, the reads were re-called with MiXCR into one record per CDR3 protein. The data contain approximately 1,000,000 distinct CDR3 sequences, roughly 30% of them seen just once; the ten biggest clones take up about 14%. Antigens of these TCRs are unknown. The sequencing here drew on cultured CD8+ T cells from PBMCs, taken from culture after CMV antigen stimulation. The receptors derive from a human donor in good health (CMV status not recorded). Some clones in this sample may be carry-over from other donors' samples.

This clonotype was counted a few times. This chain links TRBV2 with TRBJ1-1, with TRBD1 as a possible D gene (5 bases). The CDR3 runs to 15 residues. The V end was cut by 6 bases, the J end by 3 bases, with 17 bases between. Looked up from germline, CDR1 is SNHLY and CDR2 is FYNNEI. The CDR3 DNA reads as TGTGCCAGCAGAGCGTTGACAGACGATTACACTGAAGCTTTCTTT. Translating gives CASRALTDDYTEAFF.

This clonotype was recorded a few times. This chain joins TRBV12-5 and TRBJ2-7, with 7 bases lining up with TRBD1. The V gene end was trimmed by 7 bases and the J gene end by 3 bases; junction bases not matched to a gene: 18. Germline V gene lookup returns CDR1 LGHNT and CDR2 FRNRAP. The CDR3 loop spans 17 amino acids. This CDR3 is CASVFGTEKNWGYEQYF. The CDR3 nucleotides read TGTGCTAGTGTCTTCGGGACAGAAAAGAACTGGGGCTACGAGCAGTACTTC.

The CDR3: CASSPGQRTTYEQYF. The CDR3, as DNA: TGTGCCAGCTCACCCGGACAGAGAACTACCTACGAGCAGTACTTC. The gene calls are TRBV18 and TRBJ2-7; D may be TRBD1 (6 bases). V gave up 3 bases and J gave up 2 bases, with 14 bases separating them. Germline V gene lookup returns CDR1 KGHSH and CDR2 LQKENI. There are 15 residues in the CDR3. The whole variable domain, filled in from reference TRBV18 and TRBJ2-7, reads NAGVMQNPRHLVRRRGQEARLRCSPMKGHSHVYWYRQLPEEGLKFMVYLQKENIIDESGMPKERFSAEFPKEGPSILRIQQVVRGDSAAYFCASSPGQRTTYEQYFGPGTRLTVT.

V gene TRBV6-6 combines with J gene TRBJ1-2; 7 bases align to TRBD1. V lost 0 bases and J lost 0; bases outside the gene matches: 7. The CDR3 is 17 amino acids. Germline lookup yields CDR1 MNHNY and CDR2 SVGAGI (reference sequence). CDR3 sequence reads: CASSYSWDRTSNYGYTF. DNA of the CDR3: TGTGCCAGCAGTTACTCGTGGGACAGAACCTCTAACTATGGCTACACCTTC.

The V and J genes are TRBV6-1 and TRBJ1-1; no definite D call. The CDR3 has 12 residues. Looked up from germline, CDR1 is MNHNS and CDR2 is SASEGT. With 6 bases removed from V and 1 base from J, the gap between germline ends came to 6 bases. This chain's CDR3 is CASRATNTEAFF. The CDR3 DNA reads TGTGCCAGCAGGGCGACGAACACTGAAGCTTTCTTT.

The rearrangement uses TRBV6-2 or TRBV6-3 and TRBJ1-1; D remains unclear. With 5 bases removed from V and 2 bases from J, the gap between germline ends came to 12 bases. This CDR3 has 14 amino acids. CDR1 MNHEY and CDR2 SVGEGT come from the germline V gene. The CDR3 is CASSAQILNTEAFF. The CDR3 DNA is TGTGCCAGCAGTGCACAGATTTTAAACACTGAAGCTTTCTTT.

There are many counts of this clonotype. The DNA for the CDR3 is TGTGCCAGCAGCTTTACTAGCGGGACGAACACCGGGGAGCTGTTTTTT. Translating it yields CASSFTSGTNTGELFF. The V call is TRBV7-8, the J call TRBJ2-2; 10 nucleotides line up with TRBD2. CDR1 is SGHVS, CDR2 FQNEAQ, per germline. The CDR3 is made up of 16 amino acids. The ends lost 3 bases at V and 0 bases at J; junction bases unmatched: 1.

This chain joins TRBV24-1 and TRBJ2-1; 11 nucleotides align to TRBD1. This CDR3 spans 16 amino acids. Germline CDR1 is KGHDR and CDR2 is SFDVKD. After removal of 1 base from V and 5 bases from J, the junction contained 3 bases not matched to a gene. The DNA of the CDR3 is TGTGCCACCAGTGATTTAGGACAGGGGGCGGACAATGAGCAGTTCTTC. It specifies CATSDLGQGADNEQFF.

The table lists this clonotype with many counts. The chain employs TRBV7-9 and TRBJ1-4; D is ambiguous. Per germline, CDR1 SEHNR and CDR2 FQNEAQ (reference sequence). This CDR3 has 11 residues. Trimming removed 5 bases at V and 6 bases at J, with 4 bases between. CDR3: CASSKDEKLFF. The CDR3, as DNA: TGTGCCAGCAGCAAGGATGAAAAACTGTTTTTT.

The chain joins TRBV10-3 to TRBJ1-2, with no clear D. This CDR3 has 15 amino acids. Per germline, CDR1 ENHRY and CDR2 SYGVKD. Trimming removed 0 bases from V and 8 bases from J, with 16 bases in between. The CDR3 DNA sequence: TGTGCCATCAGTGAGTCAGGGTTTCCGATGGACGGCTACACCTTC. Encoded protein: CAISESGFPMDGYTF.

The chain employs TRBV7-8 and TRBJ1-1; weak D call: TRBD1 (5 bases). The CDR3 is made up of 13 amino acids. CDR1 SGHVS and CDR2 FQNEAQ come from the germline V gene. The V end lost 4 bases, the J end lost 6 bases, and 12 bases lay between the germline ends. As DNA, the CDR3 is TGTGCCAGCAGCTGGGGGGAGTGGGCTGAAGCTTTCTTT. Protein sequence: CASSWGEWAEAFF. Variable domain in full (rest from reference TRBV7-8 and TRBJ1-1): GAGVSQSPRYKVAKRGQDVALRCDPISGHVSLFWYQQALGQGPEFLTYFQNEAQLDKSGLPSDRFFAERPEGSVSTLKIQRTQQEDSAVYLCASSWGEWAEAFFGQGTRLTVV.

V usage is TRBV15 and J usage is TRBJ2-3; D remains unclear. V shed 2 bases and J shed 3 bases, with 6 bases lying between them. Germline V gives CDR1 LNHNV, CDR2 YYDKDF (reference sequence). CDR3 length: 13 residues. The CDR3 region has the DNA TGTGCCACCAGCAGACAAGGGACAGATACGCAGTATTTT. It is translated as CATSRQGTDTQYF. Together with reference TRBV15 and TRBJ2-3, the CDR3 gives the full variable domain: DAMVIQNPRYQVTQFGKPVTLSCSQTLNHNVMYWYQQKSSQAPKLLFHYYDKDFNNEADTPDNFQSRRPNTSFCFLDIRSPGLGDTAMYLCATSRQGTDTQYFGPGTRLTVL.

This chain links TRBV6-2 or TRBV6-3 with TRBJ1-5, with 8 bases that match TRBD1. Unmatched junction bases numbered 15, after V lost 6 bases and J lost 5 bases. This CDR3 has 17 amino acids. The germline CDR1 and CDR2 sequences are MNHEY and SVGEGT. The CDR3 protein is CASSFLSGQGADQPQHF. The CDR3, as DNA: TGTGCCAGCAGCTTTCTAAGTGGGCAGGGGGCCGATCAGCCCCAGCATTTT.

This clonotype was recorded a few times. The gene calls are TRBV19 and TRBJ2-7; unclear D gene. V shed 5 bases and J shed 3 bases, with 11 bases lying between them. Germline CDR1 is LNHDA and CDR2 is SQIVND (reference sequence). CDR3 length: 13 amino acids. CDR3 amino acids: CASSWGFLYEQYF. Written as DNA, the CDR3 is TGTGCCAGTAGTTGGGGTTTCCTCTACGAGCAGTACTTC.

This clonotype was observed a handful of times. The junction differs from germline at one of its ends, possibly a read error. This chain uses TRBV7-2 with TRBJ2-1, with TRBD2 identical over 10 bases. CDR3 length equals 15 residues. The V gene's germline CDR1 is SGHTA and CDR2 FQGNSA. CDR3 nucleotide sequence: TGTGTCAGCAGAAAGAGCGGGGGGGCCCTGAATGAGCAGTTCTTC. As protein: CVSRKSGGALNEQFF.

This clonotype was picked up a small number of times. This chain links TRBV28 with TRBJ2-7; D perhaps matches TRBD2 (5 bases). The germline V gene has CDR1 MDHEN and CDR2 SYDVKM. The V end lost 5 bases, the J end lost 3 bases, and 14 bases lay between the germline ends. The CDR3 extends over 14 amino acids. The CDR3 region is CASSPGLSGYEQYV. CDR3 DNA: TGTGCCAGCAGTCCCGGACTCAGTGGCTACGAGCAGTACGTC.

Notes on this clonotype: This may stem from a read error, because a much larger clone lies one nucleotide away. The V and J genes are TRBV7-9 and TRBJ2-2; D tentatively reads TRBD1 or TRBD2 (5 bases each). Germline lookup yields CDR1 SEHNR and CDR2 FQNEAQ (reference sequence). V was clipped by 5 bases and J by 6 bases, with 10 bases between them. The CDR3 has 13 residues. The CDR3 bases are TGTGCCAGCAGCGCCCTGGGGGCCGGGGAGCTGTTTTTT. This translates into CASSALGAGELFF.

The table lists this clonotype with a few counts. This sequence joins TRBV2 and TRBJ1-1; the D gene is possibly TRBD1 (6 bases). CDR3 length: 16 amino acids. V shed 7 bases and J shed 1 base, with 19 bases lying between them. The V gene's germline CDR1 is SNHLY and CDR2 FYNNEI. The CDR3 region has the DNA TGTGCCAGCATTCCCCCGGGGGGGCGCACGAACACTGAAGCTTTCTTT. Its protein product is CASIPPGGRTNTEAFF.